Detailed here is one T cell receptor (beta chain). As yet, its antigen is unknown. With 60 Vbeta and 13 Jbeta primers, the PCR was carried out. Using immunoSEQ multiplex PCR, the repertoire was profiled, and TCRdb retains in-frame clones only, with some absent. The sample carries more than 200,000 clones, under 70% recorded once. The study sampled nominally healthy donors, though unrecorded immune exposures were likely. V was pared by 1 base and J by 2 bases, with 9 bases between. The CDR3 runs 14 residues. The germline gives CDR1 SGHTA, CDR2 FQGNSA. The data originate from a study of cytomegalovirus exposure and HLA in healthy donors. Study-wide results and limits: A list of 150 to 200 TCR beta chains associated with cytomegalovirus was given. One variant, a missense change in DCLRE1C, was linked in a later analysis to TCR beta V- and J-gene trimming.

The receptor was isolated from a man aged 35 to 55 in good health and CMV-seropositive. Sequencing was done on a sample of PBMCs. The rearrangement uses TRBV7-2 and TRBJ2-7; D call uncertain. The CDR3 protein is CASSLVTTAYEQYF. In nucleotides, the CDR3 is TGTGCCAGCAGCTTAGTAACTACCGCCTACGAGCAGTACTTC.